Following are 22 T cell receptor beta chains from one sample sequenced in a study of OX40 agonist ivuxolimab in advanced cancers. TCRdb's copy holds only in-frame clones and misses some; the assay was immunoSEQ multiplex PCR. The sample lists approximately 41,000 clones; roughly 80% were seen once. The sequences come from CD4+ or CD8+ T cells sorted from blood, collected in a trial of the OX40 agonist ivuxolimab. Receptors were obtained from an adult with an advanced solid tumor such as melanoma, head and neck, liver or kidney cancer.

V and J are TRBV7-9 and TRBJ1-3; D unclear. Trimming shortened V by 5 bases and J by 0 bases, and 11 bases separated the two germline ends. CDR1 and CDR2 (germline): SEHNR, FQNEAQ (reference sequence). The CDR3 covers 15 residues. CDR3 loop: CASSPTEYSGNTIYF. The CDR3 nucleotides read TGTGCCAGCAGCCCCACAGAGTACTCTGGAAACACCATATATTTT.

The chain has TRBV15 and TRBJ2-3; D gene unclear. Trimming stripped 1 base from V and 4 bases from J, with 0 bases between. CDR3 length equals 11 residues. Per germline, CDR1 LNHNV and CDR2 YYDKDF (reference sequence). DNA of the CDR3: TGTGCCACCAGCAGAGCAGATACGCAGTATTTT. Translated: CATSRADTQYF.

This chain uses TRBV6-5 with TRBJ1-2; weak D call: TRBD1 (5 bases). CDR3 length: 12 amino acids. Trimming removed 6 bases from V and 9 bases from J, with 14 bases in between. Germline loops: CDR1 MNHEY, CDR2 SVGAGI. CDR3 sequence reads: CASSLEGRSYTF. The CDR3 DNA reads as TGTGCCAGCAGCCTAGAGGGGAGGAGCTACACCTTC.

V usage is TRBV10-3 and J usage is TRBJ2-1; 14 nucleotides align to TRBD2. CDR1 is ENHRY, CDR2 SYGVKD, per germline. The CDR3 runs to 14 residues. J lost 8 bases, V lost 8 bases, and 5 bases had no gene match. The CDR3 protein is CAISGTSGSYEQFF. The CDR3, as DNA: TGTGCCATCTCCGGGACTAGCGGGAGCTATGAGCAGTTCTTC.

The rearrangement joins TRBV19 to TRBJ2-3, with D hard to call. Germline lookup yields CDR1 LNHDA and CDR2 SQIVND (reference sequence). CDR3 size: 12 residues. Trimming stripped 2 bases from V and 6 bases from J, with 6 bases between. CDR3: CASSIKGDTQYF. The CDR3 nucleotides are TGTGCCAGTAGTATAAAAGGGGATACGCAGTATTTT. Supplemented by reference TRBV19 and TRBJ2-3, the full variable domain reads DGGITQSPKYLFRKEGQNVTLSCEQNLNHDAMYWYRQDPGQGLRLIYYSQIVNDFQKGDIAEGYSVSREKKESFPLTVTSAQKNPTAFYLCASSIKGDTQYFGPGTRLTVL.

The chain uses TRBV9 and TRBJ2-1; TRBD2 matches 9 bases. This CDR3 is built from 17 residues. V was pared by 0 bases and J by 6 bases, with 10 bases of the junction left unmatched. CDR1 and CDR2 (germline): SGDLS, YYNGEE. The CDR3: CASSVVSAGGPINEQFF. The CDR3 DNA reads as TGTGCCAGCAGCGTAGTAAGTGCGGGAGGGCCGATCAATGAGCAGTTCTTC.

The genes are TRBV5-4 and TRBJ2-5, with D maybe TRBD1 (5 bases). CDR3 length: 12 residues. Trimming took 4 bases from V and 11 from J, leaving 15 bases between them. CDR1 is SGHNT, CDR2 YYREEE, per germline (reference sequence). CDR3 amino acids: CASSPRAGEQYF. As DNA, the CDR3 is TGTGCCAGCAGCCCCAGGGCTGGTGAGCAGTACTTC.

The table lists this clone with a few counts. V usage is TRBV29-1 and J usage is TRBJ2-7; 9 positions agree with TRBD2. The V and J ends lost 5 bases and 3 bases, in that order; junction bases with no gene match: 8. CDR1 and CDR2 (germline): SQVTM, ANQGSEA. The CDR3 contains 14 residues. The chain's CDR3 is CSVYSGTSSYEQYF. The DNA of the CDR3 is TGCAGCGTTTATTCCGGGACTAGCAGCTACGAGCAGTACTTC.

In regard to this clone: The germline gene is not matched at one end of the junction; a read error may be the cause. The V gene is TRBV19, the J gene TRBJ2-3, with TRBD1 identical over 8 bases. The CDR3 is 17 amino acids. CDR1 is LNHDA and CDR2 is SQIVND in the germline V gene (reference sequence). CDR3 DNA sequence: TGTGCCAGTAATATAGGAGGAGGACAGGGCCGCAGGGGTACGCAGTATTTT. It codes for CASNIGGGQGRRGTQYF.

This clone was recorded once. The chain links TRBV18 to TRBJ2-5; D is undetermined. The CDR3 spans 14 residues. Germline CDR1 KGHSH, CDR2 LQKENI. V lost 2 bases, J lost 5 bases, and 12 bases lay in between. The CDR3 sequence is CASSPGAGSETQYF. The CDR3 DNA is TGTGCCAGCTCACCAGGTGCCGGGTCGGAGACCCAGTACTTC.

V usage is TRBV19 and J usage is TRBJ1-3, with 10 bases matching TRBD1. CDR3 length: 16 amino acids. Per germline, CDR1 LNHDA and CDR2 SQIVND (reference sequence). J lost 3 bases, V lost 4 bases, and 6 bases had no gene match. The CDR3 spells CASSNLDRGFGNTIYF. The CDR3 region has the DNA TGTGCCAGTAGTAATCTGGACAGGGGGTTTGGAAACACCATATATTTT.

This chain links TRBV4-1 with TRBJ1-1; D call uncertain. Trimming removed 3 bases from V and 2 bases from J, with 7 bases in between. The germline CDR1 and CDR2 sequences are MGHRA and YSYEKL. CDR3 size: 13 residues. The CDR3 nucleotides read TGCGCCAGCAGCCAGAGGAGAAACACTGAAGCTTTCTTT. It yields the protein CASSQRRNTEAFF.

The rearrangement uses TRBV9 and TRBJ2-3; no firm D call. This CDR3 has 14 amino acids. V lost 1 base, J lost 2 bases, and 8 bases lay in between. Germline-derived CDR1 and CDR2 are SGDLS and YYNGEE. The CDR3 DNA is TGTGCCAGCAGCGTATCCGGGTCCACAGATACGCAGTATTTT. It codes for CASSVSGSTDTQYF.

V usage is TRBV19 and J usage is TRBJ1-1; D is ambiguous. V gave up 0 bases and J gave up 1 base, with 12 bases separating them. Germline CDR1 LNHDA, CDR2 SQIVND (reference sequence). The CDR3 consists of 16 residues. Written as DNA, the CDR3 is TGTGCCAGTAGTATAGAGGCAGGCTTTAGGAACACTGAAGCTTTCTTT. Its protein product is CASSIEAGFRNTEAFF.

This clone was recorded only once. This rearrangement joins TRBV28 to TRBJ2-7; 9 positions agree with TRBD2. The CDR3 covers 15 residues. Germline trimming cut 4 bases from V and 6 bases from J; bases unmatched to any gene: 10. Germline loops: CDR1 MDHEN, CDR2 SYDVKM. The CDR3 sequence is CASSSRLAGRVEQYF. CDR3 bases: TGTGCCAGCAGTTCCCGGCTAGCGGGGAGAGTCGAGCAGTACTTC.

V and J are TRBV27 and TRBJ2-7; no firm D call. The V gene lost 5 bases and the J gene lost 0 bases, with 8 bases spanning the gap. The CDR3 spans 13 residues. Looked up from germline, CDR1 is MNHEY and CDR2 is SMNVEV (reference sequence). CDR3 in DNA: TGTGCCAGCAGTCTGACCACCTCCTACGAGCAGTACTTC. It yields the protein CASSLTTSYEQYF.

The chain combines TRBV16 with TRBJ1-4; 9 nucleotides match TRBD1. The V gene end was trimmed by 5 bases and the J gene end by 0 bases; junction bases not matched to a gene: 7. The length of the CDR3 is 17 residues. CDR1 and CDR2 (germline): KGHSY, FQNENV. The CDR3 is CASSTPDRGATNEKLFF. The DNA of the CDR3 is TGTGCCAGCAGCACCCCGGACAGGGGTGCAACTAATGAAAAACTGTTTTTT.

The J gene is TRBJ2-1, the V gene TRBV19; 11 bases are a match to TRBD2. Germline V gives CDR1 LNHDA, CDR2 SQIVND (reference sequence). The junction had 9 bases not matched to a gene; V was cut back by 3 bases and J by 5 bases. The CDR3 runs to 17 residues. The CDR3 reads CASSISGRATGNNEQFF. CDR3 sequence (DNA): TGTGCCAGTAGTATTAGCGGGAGGGCTACTGGGAACAATGAGCAGTTCTTC.

The CDR3: CASSSGIISYEQYF. In DNA form, the CDR3 reads TGCGCCAGCAGCTCCGGGATTATCTCCTACGAGCAGTACTTC. V usage is TRBV5-1 and J usage is TRBJ2-7; weak D call: TRBD2 (5 bases). This CDR3 region has 14 residues. V dropped 3 bases and J dropped 0 bases, with 10 bases sitting between them. CDR1 and CDR2 (germline): SGHRS, YFSETQ.

DNA for the CDR3: TGTGCCAGCAGCTCCCTGCAGCCAGATACGCAGTATTTT. Residues: CASSSLQPDTQYF. The chain carries TRBV6-5 and TRBJ2-3; D is unresolved. The CDR3 covers 13 residues. The V gene's germline CDR1 is MNHEY and CDR2 SVGAGI. Trimming stripped 6 bases from V and 4 bases from J, with 11 bases between.

This sequence joins TRBV19 and TRBJ2-2; 10 bases are shared with TRBD2. Trimming at V came to 4 bases and at J to 5 bases, leaving 7 bases not matched to a gene. Germline CDR1 and CDR2: LNHDA and SQIVND (reference sequence). CDR3 length: 16 amino acids. The CDR3 sequence is CASSKPGLARTGELFF. CDR3 nucleotide sequence: TGTGCCAGTAGTAAACCGGGACTAGCGCGTACCGGGGAGCTGTTTTTT.

CDR3 in amino acids: CASSLTTGFGYTF. The CDR3 DNA is TGTGCCAGCAGTTTAACTACAGGGTTTGGCTACACCTTC. The chain employs TRBV28 and TRBJ1-2; TRBD1 is a possible D gene (6 bases). V gave up 2 bases and J gave up 7 bases, with 11 bases separating them. Germline-derived CDR1 and CDR2 are MDHEN and SYDVKM. This CDR3 contains 13 residues.